The entry below gives a single TCR beta chain sequence along with its context. This specimen belongs to a study of blood T cell repertoires in COVID-19. The V gene lost 3 bases and the J gene lost 0 bases, with 8 bases spanning the gap. The CDR3 runs to 15 residues. CDR1 is MDHEN and CDR2 is SYDVKM in the germline V gene. Method: immunoSEQ multiplex PCR; TCRdb's copy keeps in-frame clones and lacks some. The repertoire holds some 68,000 clones, with over 70% as singletons. The material sequenced was peripheral blood. The source of this sequence is a human donor in a cohort sampled during active COVID-19. V is TRBV28 and J is TRBJ1-4; no clear D. CDR3 coding DNA: TGTGCCAGCAGTTTTGAGGGAACAACTAATGAAAAACTGTTTTTT. Protein: CASSFEGTTNEKLFF.